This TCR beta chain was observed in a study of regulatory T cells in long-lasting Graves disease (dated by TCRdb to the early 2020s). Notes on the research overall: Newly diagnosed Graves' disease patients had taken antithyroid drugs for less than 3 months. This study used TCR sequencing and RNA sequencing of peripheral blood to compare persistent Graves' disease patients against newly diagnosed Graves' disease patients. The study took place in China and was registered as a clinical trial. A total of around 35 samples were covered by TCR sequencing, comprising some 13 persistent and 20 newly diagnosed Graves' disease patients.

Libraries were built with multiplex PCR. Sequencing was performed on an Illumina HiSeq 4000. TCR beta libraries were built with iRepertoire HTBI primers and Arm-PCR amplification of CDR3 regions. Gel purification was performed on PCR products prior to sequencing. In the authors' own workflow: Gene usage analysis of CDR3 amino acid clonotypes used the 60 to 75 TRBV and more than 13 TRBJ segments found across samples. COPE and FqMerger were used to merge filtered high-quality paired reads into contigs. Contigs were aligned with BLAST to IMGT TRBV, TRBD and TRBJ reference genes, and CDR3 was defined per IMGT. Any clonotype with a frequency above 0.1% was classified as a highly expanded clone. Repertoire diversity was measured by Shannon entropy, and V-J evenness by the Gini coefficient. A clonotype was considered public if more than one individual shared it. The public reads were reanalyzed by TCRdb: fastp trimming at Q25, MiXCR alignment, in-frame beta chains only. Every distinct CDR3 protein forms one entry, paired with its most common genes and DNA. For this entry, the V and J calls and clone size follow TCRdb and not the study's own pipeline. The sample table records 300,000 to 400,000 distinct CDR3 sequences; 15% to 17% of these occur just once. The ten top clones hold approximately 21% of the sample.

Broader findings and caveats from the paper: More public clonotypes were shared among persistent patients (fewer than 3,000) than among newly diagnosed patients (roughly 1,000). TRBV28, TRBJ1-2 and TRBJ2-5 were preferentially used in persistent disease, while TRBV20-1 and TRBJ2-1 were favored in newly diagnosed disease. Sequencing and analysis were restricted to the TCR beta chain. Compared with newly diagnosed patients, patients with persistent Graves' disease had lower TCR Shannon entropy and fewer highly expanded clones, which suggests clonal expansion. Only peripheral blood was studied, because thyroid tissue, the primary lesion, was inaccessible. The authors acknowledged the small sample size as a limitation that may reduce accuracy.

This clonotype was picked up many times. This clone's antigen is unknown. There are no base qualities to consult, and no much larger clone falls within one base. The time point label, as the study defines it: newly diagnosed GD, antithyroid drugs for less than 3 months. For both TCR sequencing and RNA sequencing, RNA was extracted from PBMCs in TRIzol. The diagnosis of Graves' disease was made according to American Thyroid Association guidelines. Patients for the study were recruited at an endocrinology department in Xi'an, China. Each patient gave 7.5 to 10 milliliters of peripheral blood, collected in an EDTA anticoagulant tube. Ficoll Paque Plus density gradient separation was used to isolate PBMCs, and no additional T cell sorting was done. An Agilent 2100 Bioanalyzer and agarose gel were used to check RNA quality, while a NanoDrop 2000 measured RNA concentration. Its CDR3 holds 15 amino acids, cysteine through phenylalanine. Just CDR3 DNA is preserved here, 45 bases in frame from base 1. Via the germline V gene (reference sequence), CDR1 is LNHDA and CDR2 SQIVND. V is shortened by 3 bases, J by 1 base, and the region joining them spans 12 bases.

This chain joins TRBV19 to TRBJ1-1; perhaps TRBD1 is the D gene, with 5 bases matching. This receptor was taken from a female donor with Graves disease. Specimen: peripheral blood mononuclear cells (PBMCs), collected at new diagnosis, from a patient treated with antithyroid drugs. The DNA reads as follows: TGTGCCAGTAGTATCGGGCAGGGAGGGAACACTGAAGCTTTCTTT. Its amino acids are CASSIGQGGNTEAFF.